This T cell receptor beta chain emerged from a study of T cells in Graves' hyperthyroidism and ophthalmopathy. The study excluded patients with uncontrolled infection, other autoimmune disease, pregnancy or lactation. The PBMCs were sourced from fresh peripheral blood (about 10 ml). Study results and caveats: Blood also carried most thyroid clonotypes expanded above 0.001.

Germline trimming cut 9 bases from V and 0 bases from J; bases unmatched to any gene: 6. In germline, CDR1 is LNHDA, CDR2 SQIVND (reference sequence). The CDR3 has 15 amino acids. With respect to this clonotype: No antigen is known for it.

It was RNA transcripts that yielded the amplified TCR beta CDR3 regions. When the TCR CDR3 underwent first-round RT-PCR, the HTBI primer set was used. From the multiplex PCR reads, TCRdb called clonotypes with MiXCR, one entry per CDR3 protein. Among about 640,000 distinct CDR3 sequences listed, around 20% were seen once. The gene calls are TRBV19 and TRBJ2-2, with 8 nucleotides matching TRBD1. The sequenced sample consisted of blood. This sequence was found in a man between 25 and 39 years old with Graves' ophthalmopathy. CDR3 sequence: CASQRTGTNTGELFF. For the CDR3, the DNA is TGTGCCAGCCAAAGGACAGGGACGAACACCGGGGAGCTGTTTTTT.